This entry lists 15 T cell receptor beta chains sequenced from one sample in a study of blood T cell repertoires in COVID-19. Only in-frame clones appear in the TCRdb table, and some are missing; sequencing was by immunoSEQ multiplex PCR. The sample records about 210,000 clones, roughly 86% being singletons. The specimen was PBMCs or T cells enriched from blood (not recorded which). The receptors originated from a man in his forties or fifties with acute COVID-19.

The chain recombines TRBV6-5 with TRBJ2-7; 12 bases agree with TRBD2. CDR3 length: 15 amino acids. Germline CDR1 MNHEY, CDR2 SVGAGI. Germline trimming cut 5 bases from V and 4 bases from J; bases unmatched to any gene: 6. The CDR3 here is CASSPGTSGWYEQYF. As DNA, the CDR3 is TGTGCCAGCAGTCCCGGGACTAGCGGGTGGTACGAGCAGTACTTC.

The DNA for the CDR3 is TGTGCCACCGGGACAGGTGACAATCAGCCCCAGCATTTT. Translating it yields CATGTGDNQPQHF. V and J are TRBV28 and TRBJ1-5; 8 bases line up with TRBD1. Germline CDR1 and CDR2: MDHEN and SYDVKM. CDR3 length equals 13 residues. Germline trimming cut 10 bases from V and 3 bases from J; bases unmatched to any gene: 5.

The genes are TRBV19 and TRBJ1-6, with D maybe TRBD1 (5 bases). V shed 3 bases and J shed 4 bases, with 7 bases lying between them. The CDR3 spans 14 residues. Germline CDR1 LNHDA, CDR2 SQIVND (reference sequence). CDR3 sequence: CASSIGTYNSPLHF. CDR3 DNA: TGTGCCAGTAGTATCGGGACTTATAATTCACCCCTCCACTTT. The whole variable domain, filled in from reference TRBV19 and TRBJ1-6, reads DGGITQSPKYLFRKEGQNVTLSCEQNLNHDAMYWYRQDPGQGLRLIYYSQIVNDFQKGDIAEGYSVSREKKESFPLTVTSAQKNPTAFYLCASSIGTYNSPLHFGNGTRLTVT.

In this sample, this clone turned up a few times. The chain couples TRBV19 to TRBJ1-5; D is unresolved. Trimming left V 7 bases short and J 0 bases short, with 13 bases between. The length of the CDR3 is 15 residues. Germline CDR1 is LNHDA and CDR2 is SQIVND (reference sequence). DNA of the CDR3: TGTGCCAGTACCCTGGGCCCAAATAGCAATCAGCCCCAGCATTTT. Its protein is CASTLGPNSNQPQHF.

This clone occurred once. V is TRBV28 and J is TRBJ2-2; possibly TRBD1 for D (6 bases). The germline V gene has CDR1 MDHEN and CDR2 SYDVKM. CDR3 size: 16 residues. The ends were cut back, 0 bases at V and 2 bases at J, with 10 bases in the middle. The CDR3 sequence: CASSLWARGNTGELFF. The DNA of the CDR3 is TGTGCCAGCAGTTTATGGGCCAGGGGAAACACCGGGGAGCTGTTTTTT.

This sequence joins TRBV7-2 and TRBJ2-1; D gene unclear. Germline assignment: CDR1 SGHTA and CDR2 FQGNSA. V was trimmed by 11 bases and J by 13 bases, leaving 18 bases between them. The CDR3 is made up of 11 amino acids. In DNA form, the CDR3 reads TGTGCCCCGAGAGAGACTCCCCCCCAGTTCTTC. Translation gives CAPRETPPQFF.

V and J are TRBV5-4 and TRBJ2-1, with 8 bases that match TRBD1. The V gene's germline CDR1 is SGHNT and CDR2 YYREEE (reference sequence). The CDR3 runs 14 residues. The J segment lost 3 bases and the V segment lost 5 bases, leaving 4 bases of the junction unmatched. This CDR3 is CASSQDRDYNEQFF. For the CDR3, the DNA is TGTGCCAGCAGTCAGGACAGGGACTACAATGAGCAGTTCTTC.

The chain joins TRBV30 to TRBJ2-3, with D maybe TRBD1 (5 bases). CDR1 and CDR2 (germline): GTSNPN, SVGIG (reference sequence). V lost 1 base and J 4 bases, leaving 6 bases between the germline ends. This CDR3 spans 12 amino acids. The CDR3 region is CAWSGGSDTQYF. The CDR3, as DNA: TGTGCCTGGAGTGGGGGCTCAGATACGCAGTATTTT.

The rearrangement joins TRBV21-1 to TRBJ1-1; the DNA was not used to check the table's D call, TRBD1. TRBV21-1 is a pseudogene segment. This CDR3 comprises 18 residues. The DNA for the CDR3 is TGTGCCAGCAGCGTTCCGGGACAGGGTCGCGGAAAGAACACTGAAGCTTTCTTT. This codes for CASSVPGQGRGKNTEAFF.

This chain connects TRBV5-1 to TRBJ2-2; TRBD2 aligns across 9 bases. The ends lost 3 bases at V and 3 bases at J; junction bases unmatched: 6. This CDR3 comprises 16 residues. Germline CDR1 reads SGHRS; CDR2 reads YFSETQ. The CDR3 DNA follows: TGCGCCAGCAGCTCGAAGTCTAGCGGGGACACCGGGGAGCTGTTTTTT. This codes for CASSSKSSGDTGELFF.

This chain joins TRBV5-1 and TRBJ1-4, with TRBD1 matching 7 bases. This CDR3 has 15 residues. Germline CDR1 SGHRS, CDR2 YFSETQ. Unmatched junction bases numbered 9, after V lost 4 bases and J lost 6 bases. CDR3 protein: CASSPGGTVDEKLFF. The DNA of the CDR3 is TGCGCCAGCAGCCCGGGGGGGACAGTGGATGAAAAACTGTTTTTT.

The CDR3: CASSLVSGELFF. The CDR3 DNA reads as TGTGCCAGCAGTTTAGTTAGCGGGGAGCTGTTTTTT. The genes are TRBV27 and TRBJ2-2, with D unclear. The CDR3 contains 12 residues. V was pared by 2 bases and J by 7 bases, with 5 bases between. The germline gives CDR1 MNHEY, CDR2 SMNVEV (reference sequence).

This clone was recorded once. J is TRBJ1-6 and V is TRBV19; TRBD1 agrees at 7 bases. Germline V gives CDR1 LNHDA, CDR2 SQIVND (reference sequence). This CDR3 has 16 residues. The V segment lost 2 bases and the J segment 8 bases; nucleotides outside the gene matches: 9. CDR3 sequence reads: CASSITGAIVDSPLHF. CDR3 sequence (DNA): TGTGCCAGTAGTATAACAGGGGCCATAGTGGATTCACCCCTCCACTTT.

This clone was counted between two and nine times. The rearrangement joins TRBV24-1 to TRBJ1-5; maybe TRBD1 (5 bases). Germline assignment: CDR1 KGHDR and CDR2 SFDVKD. The CDR3 runs 16 residues. Deletions cut 4 bases from V and 2 bases from J, with 14 bases between. In nucleotides, the CDR3 is TGTGCCACCAGTGACCCCCAGGGTGGTGGCAATCAGCCCCAGCATTTT. Translation: CATSDPQGGGNQPQHF.

The chain employs TRBV7-2 and TRBJ2-7, with 11 bases matching TRBD2. Germline V gene data show CDR1 as SGHTA and CDR2 as FQGNSA. V shed 5 bases and J 3 bases; nucleotides not matched to a gene: 3. The CDR3 runs to 14 residues. The CDR3 spells CASSQTSGNYEQYF. The CDR3 nucleotides read TGTGCCAGCAGCCAGACTAGCGGGAACTACGAGCAGTACTTC.